Below, 6 T cell receptor beta chains from the same sample are listed, as sequenced in a study of blood T cell repertoires in COVID-19. Assay: immunoSEQ multiplex PCR; the TCRdb copy retains only in-frame clones and omits some. This table holds roughly 380,000 clones, around 87% found once. Sequenced sample: PBMCs or T cells enriched from blood (not recorded which). Receptor source: a man aged 25 to 40 who had recovered from COVID-19.

This sequence joins TRBV10-3 and TRBJ1-1, with 8 bases aligning to TRBD1. This CDR3 comprises 13 residues. Germline V gives CDR1 ENHRY, CDR2 SYGVKD. J gave up 6 bases and V 5 bases, and 5 bases lay outside the gene matches. DNA of the CDR3: TGTGCCATCAGTCCCGGACAGGGCTCTGAAGCTTTCTTT. Translation gives CAISPGQGSEAFF.

The gene calls are TRBV10-1 and TRBJ2-2; 7 bases match TRBD2. Germline CDR1 WNHNN, CDR2 SYGVQD (reference sequence). The V gene end was trimmed by 8 bases and the J gene end by 0 bases; junction bases not matched to a gene: 3. The CDR3 totals 14 residues. CDR3 in amino acids: CASAGDPNTGELFF. The CDR3 nucleotides read TGCGCCAGCGCGGGGGATCCGAACACCGGGGAGCTGTTTTTT.

The chain joins TRBV6-5 to TRBJ1-1; 9 bases match TRBD1. CDR1 is MNHEY, CDR2 SVGAGI, per germline. This CDR3 is built from 14 residues. Trimming cost V 6 bases and J 5 bases; bases outside gene matches: 7. CDR3 bases: TGTGCCAGCAGAAACAGGGGGCCCGTGACTGAAGCTTTCTTT. Its translation is CASRNRGPVTEAFF.

V is TRBV6-5 and J is TRBJ1-2, with TRBD1 matching over 10 bases. This CDR3 spans 16 amino acids. With 4 bases clipped from V and 4 bases from J, the junction kept 9 bases outside the gene matches. CDR1 is MNHEY, CDR2 SVGAGI, per germline. The CDR3 DNA follows: TGTGCCAGCAGTTGGGAACCGACAGGGGGCATCTATGGCTACACCTTC. Protein: CASSWEPTGGIYGYTF.

The chain recombines TRBV14 with TRBJ1-2; no reliable D call. Germline values: CDR1 SGHDN, CDR2 FVKESK. Deletions cut 6 bases from V and 4 bases from J, with 15 bases between. The CDR3 loop spans 14 amino acids. Here the CDR3 reads CASSRVSVLYGYTF. The CDR3 region has the DNA TGTGCCAGCAGTCGGGTCTCCGTACTCTATGGCTACACCTTC. Full variable domain (remainder filled in from reference TRBV14 and TRBJ1-2): EAGVTQFPSHSVIEKGQTVTLRCDPISGHDNLYWYRRVMGKEIKFLLHFVKESKQDESGMPNNRFLAERTGGTYSTLKVQPAELEDSGVYFCASSRVSVLYGYTFGSGTRLTVV.

V is TRBV5-8 and J is TRBJ2-2, with D perhaps TRBD1 (6 bases). Germline CDR1 SGHTS, CDR2 YDEGEE. The length of the CDR3 is 16 residues. Trimming stripped 2 bases from V and 2 bases from J, with 13 bases between. The CDR3 region is CASSFTGQGNTGELFF. The CDR3 coding sequence is TGTGCCAGCAGCTTTACAGGGCAGGGAAACACCGGGGAGCTGTTTTTT.